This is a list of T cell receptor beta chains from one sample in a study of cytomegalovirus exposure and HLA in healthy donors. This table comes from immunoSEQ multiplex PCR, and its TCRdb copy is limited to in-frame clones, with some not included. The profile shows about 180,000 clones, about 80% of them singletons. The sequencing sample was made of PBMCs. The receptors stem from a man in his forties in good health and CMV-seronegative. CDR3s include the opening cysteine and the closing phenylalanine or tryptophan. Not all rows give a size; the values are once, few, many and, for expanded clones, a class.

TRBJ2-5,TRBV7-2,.,CASSLVGSGGARQETQYF
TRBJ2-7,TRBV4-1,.,CASSQDGVGGVSYEQYF
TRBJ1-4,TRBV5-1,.,CASRLGSGAANEKLFF
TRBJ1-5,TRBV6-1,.,CASSSGGATQPQHF
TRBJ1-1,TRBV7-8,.,CASSLAWTGGTEAFF
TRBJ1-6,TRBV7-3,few,CASSSYNSPLHF
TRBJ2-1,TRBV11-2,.,CASSLSSTARYNEQFF
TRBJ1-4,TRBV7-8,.,CASSLDRALWEKLFF
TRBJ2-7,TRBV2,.,CASSDPPMYRVSYEQYF
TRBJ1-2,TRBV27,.,CASSSKTGAYGYTF
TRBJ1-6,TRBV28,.,CASSPGQTREPLHF
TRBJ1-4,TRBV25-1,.,CASSDHRGSVNEKLFF
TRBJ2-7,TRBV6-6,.,CASMFAGTSYEQYF
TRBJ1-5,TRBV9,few,CASSGTDGVSPQHF
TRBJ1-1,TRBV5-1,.,CASSLDGGTEAFF
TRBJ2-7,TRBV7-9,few,CASSRGGTGVNEQYF
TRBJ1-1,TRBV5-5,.,CASSRIRTGENTEAFF
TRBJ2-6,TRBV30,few,CAWTPPGELTGANVLTF
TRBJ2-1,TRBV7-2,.,CASSLWTGGSGGKNEQFF
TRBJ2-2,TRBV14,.,CASNGVFWDRGDLDTGELFF
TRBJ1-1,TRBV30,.,CAWKVAVNTEAFF
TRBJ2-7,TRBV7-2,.,CASSALRAGGVAKQYF
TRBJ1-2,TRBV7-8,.,CASSSRQGFSYGYTF
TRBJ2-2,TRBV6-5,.,CASSSTSGELFF
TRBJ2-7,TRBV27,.,CASSLPSLQGSYEQYF
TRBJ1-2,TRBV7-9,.,CASSLPPQGTDYGYTF
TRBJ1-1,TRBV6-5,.,CASSTGDTEAFF
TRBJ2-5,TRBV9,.,CASSVSVRVVQPLSTPQETQYF
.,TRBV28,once,CASSPRQGHSYEQYF
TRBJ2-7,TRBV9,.,CASSAGQGTYEQYF
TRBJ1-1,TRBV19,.,CASSIVVRRAGRTTEAFF